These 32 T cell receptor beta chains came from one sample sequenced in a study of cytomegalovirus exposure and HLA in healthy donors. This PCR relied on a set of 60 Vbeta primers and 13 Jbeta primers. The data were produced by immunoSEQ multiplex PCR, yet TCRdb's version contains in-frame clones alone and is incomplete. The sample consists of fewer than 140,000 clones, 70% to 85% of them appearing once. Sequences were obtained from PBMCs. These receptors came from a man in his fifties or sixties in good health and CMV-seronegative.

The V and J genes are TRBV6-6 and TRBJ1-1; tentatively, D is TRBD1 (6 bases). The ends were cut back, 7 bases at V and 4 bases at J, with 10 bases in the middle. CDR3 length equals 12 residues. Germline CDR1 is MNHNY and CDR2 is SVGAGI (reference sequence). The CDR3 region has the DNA TGTGCCAGCACTACCAGGGGCACTGAAGCTTTCTTT. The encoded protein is CASTTRGTEAFF.

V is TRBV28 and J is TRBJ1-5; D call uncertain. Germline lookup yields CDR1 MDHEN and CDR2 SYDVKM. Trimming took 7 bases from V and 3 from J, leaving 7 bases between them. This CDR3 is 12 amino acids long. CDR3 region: CASNLLNQPQHF. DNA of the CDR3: TGTGCCAGCAATCTCCTCAATCAGCCCCAGCATTTT.

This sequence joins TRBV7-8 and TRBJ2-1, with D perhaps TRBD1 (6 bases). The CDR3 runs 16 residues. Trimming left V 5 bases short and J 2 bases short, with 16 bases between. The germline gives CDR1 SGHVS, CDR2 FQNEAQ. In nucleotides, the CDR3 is TGTGCCAGCAGCCTACGACAGGCGATTGCCTACAATGAGCAGTTCTTC. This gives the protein CASSLRQAIAYNEQFF.

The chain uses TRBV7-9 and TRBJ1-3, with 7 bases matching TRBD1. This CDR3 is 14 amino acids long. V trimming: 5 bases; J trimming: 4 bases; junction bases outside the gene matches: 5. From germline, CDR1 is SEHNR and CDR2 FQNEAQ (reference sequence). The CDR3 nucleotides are TGTGCCAGCAGCGATGGGACAGCCGGAAACACCATATATTTT. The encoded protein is CASSDGTAGNTIYF.

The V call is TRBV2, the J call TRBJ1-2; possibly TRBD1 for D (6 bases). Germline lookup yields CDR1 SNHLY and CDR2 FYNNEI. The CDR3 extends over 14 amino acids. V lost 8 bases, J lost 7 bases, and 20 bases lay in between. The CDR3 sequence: CASLRAGGGIGYTF. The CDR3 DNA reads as TGTGCCAGCCTCAGGGCGGGGGGCGGCATTGGCTACACCTTC.

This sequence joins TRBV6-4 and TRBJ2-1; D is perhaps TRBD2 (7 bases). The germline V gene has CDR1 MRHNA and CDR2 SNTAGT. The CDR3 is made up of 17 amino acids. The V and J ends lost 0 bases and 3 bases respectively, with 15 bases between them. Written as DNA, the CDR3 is TGTGCCAGCAGTGACTCGAATCGGGGGGCTATCTACAATGAGCAGTTCTTC. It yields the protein CASSDSNRGAIYNEQFF.

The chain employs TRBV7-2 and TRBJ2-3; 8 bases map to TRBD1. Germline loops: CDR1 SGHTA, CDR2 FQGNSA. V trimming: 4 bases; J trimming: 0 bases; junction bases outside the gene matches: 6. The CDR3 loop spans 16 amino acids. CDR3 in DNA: TGTGCCAGCAGCTCCAGGGGGCTCACTAGCACAGATACGCAGTATTTT. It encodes CASSSRGLTSTDTQYF.

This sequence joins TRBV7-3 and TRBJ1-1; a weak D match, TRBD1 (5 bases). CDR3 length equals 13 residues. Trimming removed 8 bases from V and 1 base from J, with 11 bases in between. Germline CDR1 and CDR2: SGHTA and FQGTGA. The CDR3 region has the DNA TGTGCCAGCCAGTGGACACCGAACACTGAAGCTTTCTTT. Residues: CASQWTPNTEAFF.

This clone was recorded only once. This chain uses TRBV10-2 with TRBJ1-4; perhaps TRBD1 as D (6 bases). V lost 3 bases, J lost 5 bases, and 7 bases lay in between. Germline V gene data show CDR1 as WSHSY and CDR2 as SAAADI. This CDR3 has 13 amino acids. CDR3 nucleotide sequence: TGCGCCAGCAGTGATCAGGGGAATGAAAAACTGTTTTTT. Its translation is CASSDQGNEKLFF.

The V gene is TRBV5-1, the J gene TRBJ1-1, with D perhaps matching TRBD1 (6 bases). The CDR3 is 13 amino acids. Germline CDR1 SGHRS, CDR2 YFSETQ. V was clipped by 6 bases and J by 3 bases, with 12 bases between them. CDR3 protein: CASTTGRDTEAFF. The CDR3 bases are TGCGCCAGCACCACAGGGAGGGACACTGAAGCTTTCTTT.

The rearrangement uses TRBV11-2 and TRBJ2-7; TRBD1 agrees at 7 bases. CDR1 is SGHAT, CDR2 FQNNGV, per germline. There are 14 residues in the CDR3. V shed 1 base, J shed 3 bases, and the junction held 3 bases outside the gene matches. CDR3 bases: TGTGCCAGCAGCTTAGTGGCAGGGGGCTACGAGCAGTACTTC. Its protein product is CASSLVAGGYEQYF.

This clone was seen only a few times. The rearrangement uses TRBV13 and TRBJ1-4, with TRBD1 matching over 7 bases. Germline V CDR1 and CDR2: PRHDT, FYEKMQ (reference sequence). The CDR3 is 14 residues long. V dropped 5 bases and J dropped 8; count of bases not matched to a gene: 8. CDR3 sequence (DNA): TGTGCCAGCAGCAAAGACAGGGCGGGCGAAAAACTGTTTTTT. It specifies CASSKDRAGEKLFF. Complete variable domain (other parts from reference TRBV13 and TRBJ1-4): AAGVIQSPRHLIKEKRETATLKCYPIPRHDTVYWYQQGPGQDPQFLISFYEKMQSDKGSIPDRFSAQQFSDYHSELNMSSLELGDSALYFCASSKDRAGEKLFFGSGTQLSVL.

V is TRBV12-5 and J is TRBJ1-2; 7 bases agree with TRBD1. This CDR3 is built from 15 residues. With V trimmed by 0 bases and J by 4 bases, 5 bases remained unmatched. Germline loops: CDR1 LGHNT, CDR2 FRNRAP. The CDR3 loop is CASGLVSGTVYGYTF. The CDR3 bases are TGTGCTAGTGGTTTGGTATCCGGGACAGTCTATGGCTACACCTTC.

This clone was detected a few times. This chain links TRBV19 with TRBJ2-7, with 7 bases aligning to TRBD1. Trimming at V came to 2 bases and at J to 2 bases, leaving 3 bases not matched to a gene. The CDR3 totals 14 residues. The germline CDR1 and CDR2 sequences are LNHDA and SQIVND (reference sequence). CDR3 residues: CASSIRQGTYEQYF. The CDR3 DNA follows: TGTGCCAGTAGTATAAGACAGGGAACCTACGAGCAGTACTTC.

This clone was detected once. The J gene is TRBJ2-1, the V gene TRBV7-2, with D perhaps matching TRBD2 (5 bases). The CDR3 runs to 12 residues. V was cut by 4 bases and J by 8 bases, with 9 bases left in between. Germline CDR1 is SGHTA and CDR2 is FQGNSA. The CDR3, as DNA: TGTGCCAGCAGCTCGGGATTCCATGAGCAGTTCTTC. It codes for CASSSGFHEQFF.

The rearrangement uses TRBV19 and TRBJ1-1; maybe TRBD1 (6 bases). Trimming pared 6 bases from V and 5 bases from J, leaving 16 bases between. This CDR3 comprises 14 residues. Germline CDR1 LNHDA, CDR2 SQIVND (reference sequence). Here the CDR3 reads CASRSASQGTEAFF. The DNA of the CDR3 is TGTGCCAGTAGATCAGCTAGCCAGGGGACTGAAGCTTTCTTT.

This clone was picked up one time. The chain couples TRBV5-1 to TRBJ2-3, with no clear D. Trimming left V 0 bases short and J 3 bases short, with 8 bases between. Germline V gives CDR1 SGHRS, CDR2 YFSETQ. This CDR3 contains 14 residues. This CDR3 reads CASSLDQTTDTQYF. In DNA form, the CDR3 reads TGCGCCAGCAGCTTGGACCAAACTACAGATACGCAGTATTTT.

The CDR3 loop reads CAISDLVRHNYGYTF. CDR3 coding DNA: TGTGCCATCAGTGATTTGGTCCGACATAACTATGGCTACACCTTC. The chain uses TRBV10-3 and TRBJ1-2; D uncertain. The CDR3 is made up of 15 amino acids. V gave up 3 bases and J gave up 1 base, with 12 bases separating them. Germline V gene lookup returns CDR1 ENHRY and CDR2 SYGVKD.

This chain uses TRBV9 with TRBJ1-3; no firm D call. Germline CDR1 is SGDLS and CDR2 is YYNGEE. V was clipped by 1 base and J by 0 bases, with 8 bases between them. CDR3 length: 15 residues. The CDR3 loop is CASSVSLSSGNTIYF. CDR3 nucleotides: TGTGCCAGCAGCGTAAGCCTGAGCTCTGGAAACACCATATATTTT.

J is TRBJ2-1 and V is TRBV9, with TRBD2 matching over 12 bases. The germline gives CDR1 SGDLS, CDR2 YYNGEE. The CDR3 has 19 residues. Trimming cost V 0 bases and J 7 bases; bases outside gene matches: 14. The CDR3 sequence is CASSVATSGGFSWGNEQFF. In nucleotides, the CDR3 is TGTGCCAGCAGCGTAGCGACTAGCGGGGGCTTCTCGTGGGGAAATGAGCAGTTCTTC.

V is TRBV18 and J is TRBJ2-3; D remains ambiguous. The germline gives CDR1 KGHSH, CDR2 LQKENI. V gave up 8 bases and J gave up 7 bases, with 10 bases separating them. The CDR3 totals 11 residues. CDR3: CASHMLNTQYF. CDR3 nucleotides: TGTGCCAGCCACATGCTTAATACGCAGTATTTT.

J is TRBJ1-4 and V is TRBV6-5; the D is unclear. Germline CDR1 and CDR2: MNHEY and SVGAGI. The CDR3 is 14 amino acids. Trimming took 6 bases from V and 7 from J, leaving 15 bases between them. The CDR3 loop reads CASSRSGEAEKLFF. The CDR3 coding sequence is TGTGCCAGCAGCCGAAGCGGGGAGGCTGAAAAACTGTTTTTT.

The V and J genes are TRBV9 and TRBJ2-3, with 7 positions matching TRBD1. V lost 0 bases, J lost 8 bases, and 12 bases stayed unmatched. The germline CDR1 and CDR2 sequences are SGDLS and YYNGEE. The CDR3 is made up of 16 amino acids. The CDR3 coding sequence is TGTGCCAGCAGCGTAGGAGGTGGTCCGGGACAGAGTACGCAGTATTTT. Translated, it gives CASSVGGGPGQSTQYF.

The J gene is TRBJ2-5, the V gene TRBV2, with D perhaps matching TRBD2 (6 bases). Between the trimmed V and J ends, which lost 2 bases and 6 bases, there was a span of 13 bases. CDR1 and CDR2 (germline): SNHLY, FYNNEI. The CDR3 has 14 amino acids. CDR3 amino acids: CASSELGGGKTQYF. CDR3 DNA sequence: TGTGCCAGCAGTGAACTCGGGGGAGGAAAGACCCAGTACTTC.

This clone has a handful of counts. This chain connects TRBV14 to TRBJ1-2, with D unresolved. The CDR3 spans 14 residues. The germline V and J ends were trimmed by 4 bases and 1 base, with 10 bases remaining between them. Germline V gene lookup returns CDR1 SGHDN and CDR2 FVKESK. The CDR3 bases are TGTGCCAGCAGCCGGGCAACAGTTAACTATGGCTACACCTTC. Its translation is CASSRATVNYGYTF.

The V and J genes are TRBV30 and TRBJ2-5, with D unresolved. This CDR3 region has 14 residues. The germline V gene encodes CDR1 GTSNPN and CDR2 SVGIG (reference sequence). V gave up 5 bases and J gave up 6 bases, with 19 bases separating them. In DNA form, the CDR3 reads TGTGCCTGGGGGCCTATAAACCCTGCGAAGACCCAGTACTTC. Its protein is CAWGPINPAKTQYF.

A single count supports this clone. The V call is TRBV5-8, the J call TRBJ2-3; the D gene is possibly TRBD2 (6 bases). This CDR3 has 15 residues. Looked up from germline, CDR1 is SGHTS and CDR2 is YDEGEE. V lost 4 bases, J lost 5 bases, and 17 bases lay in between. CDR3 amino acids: CASSTSPSAGDTQYF. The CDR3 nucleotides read TGTGCCAGCAGCACCAGTCCTAGCGCGGGAGATACGCAGTATTTT.

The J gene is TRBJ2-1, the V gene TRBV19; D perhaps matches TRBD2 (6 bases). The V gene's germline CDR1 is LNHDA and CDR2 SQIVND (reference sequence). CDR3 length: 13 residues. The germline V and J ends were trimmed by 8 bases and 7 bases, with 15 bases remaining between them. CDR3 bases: TGTGCCAGTCGTGCTAGCGAAATGAATGAGCAGTTCTTC. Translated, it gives CASRASEMNEQFF.

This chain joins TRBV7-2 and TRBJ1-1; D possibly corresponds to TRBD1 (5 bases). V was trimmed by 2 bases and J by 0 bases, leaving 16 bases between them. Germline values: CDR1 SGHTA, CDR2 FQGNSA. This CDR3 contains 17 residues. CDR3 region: CASSLRVVRGVNTEAFF. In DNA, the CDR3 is TGTGCCAGCAGCTTACGCGTCGTCCGGGGGGTGAACACTGAAGCTTTCTTT.

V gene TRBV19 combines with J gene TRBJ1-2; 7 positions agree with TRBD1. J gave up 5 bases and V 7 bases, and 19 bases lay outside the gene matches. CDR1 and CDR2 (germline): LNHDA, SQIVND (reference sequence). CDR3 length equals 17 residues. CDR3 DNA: TGTGCCAGTACTACTCGACCCGGGACAGCGGATTTTTATGGCTACACCTTC. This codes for CASTTRPGTADFYGYTF.

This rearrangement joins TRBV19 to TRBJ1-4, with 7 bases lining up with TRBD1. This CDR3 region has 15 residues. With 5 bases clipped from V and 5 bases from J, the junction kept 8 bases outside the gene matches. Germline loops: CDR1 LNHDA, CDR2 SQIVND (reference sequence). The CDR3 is CASSYWDRPNEKLFF. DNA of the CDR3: TGTGCCAGTAGTTACTGGGACAGACCGAATGAAAAACTGTTTTTT.

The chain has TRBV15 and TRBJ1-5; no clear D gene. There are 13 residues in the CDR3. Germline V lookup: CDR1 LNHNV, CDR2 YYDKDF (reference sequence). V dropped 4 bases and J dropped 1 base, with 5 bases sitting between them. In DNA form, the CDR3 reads TGTGCCACCAGCACCTACAGCAATCAGCCCCAGCATTTT. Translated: CATSTYSNQPQHF.